This TCR beta chain was observed in a study of T cell repertoires in cytomegalovirus infection. Study as a whole: The public TCR beta signatures pointed to both CMV infection and matching HLA type. Study-wide findings and caveats: Public TCR beta family frequency separated CMV-and-HLA carriers, including in an independent cohort. HLA-C-restricted CMV-specific TCR beta clonotypes prevailed in the ex vivo response.

This clonotype showed up many times. Its antigen is still unknown. TCRdb re-analysed the reads in MiXCR, keeping a single row per CDR3 protein. The table includes around 130,000 distinct CDR3 sequences, roughly 8.2% detected once. CDR3 size: 13 residues. Germline lookup yields CDR1 DFQATT and CDR2 SNEGSKA (reference sequence). V lost 1 base and J lost 8, with 14 bases in between. Specimen: PBMCs. The rearrangement links TRBV20-1 to TRBJ1-2; the D gene is possibly TRBD1 (6 bases). The clonotype originates from a human donor in good health (CMV status not recorded). Some clones in this sample may be carry-over from other donors' samples. The DNA for the CDR3 is TGCAGTGCTAGAGTTGGGGGCGGAGACGGCTACACCTTC. Translated, it gives CSARVGGGDGYTF.